This record covers a single T cell receptor (beta chain). Its antigen is currently not known. Nothing much larger sits one base from this clone, and base qualities are not available. The cohort was made up of about 610 healthy bone marrow donors. All cohort members were sampled while nominally healthy, although unrecorded immune exposures were likely present. The donor tested CMV seropositive, placing the donor among the 310 or so seropositive members of the cohort. Every donor gave a peripheral blood sample, and the peripheral blood mononuclear cells from that sample were used for TCR beta sequencing. Genomic DNA extraction from the blood cell samples was performed with the Qiagen DNeasy Blood Extraction Kit. Receptor libraries were prepared by the immunoSEQ multiplex PCR assay. The multiplex PCR relied on a mix of 60 forward primers for TCR Vbeta segments and 13 reverse primers for TCR Jbeta segments. Amplification of the CDR3 region of rearranged TCR beta genes was performed with a multiplex PCR assay on genomic DNA. The Illumina HiSeq System was used to sequence the amplified TCR beta libraries as 87-base-pair reads. Per the authors' processing: Across the 670 or so repertoires, a later analysis counted tens of millions of unique TCR beta chains, 9.5 million to 12 million of which were shared by at least two donors. To remove PCR and sequencing errors, raw reads were error-corrected and collapsed into unique sequences using a nearest-neighbor algorithm that merged closely related sequences. CDR3 sequences were aligned to IMGT reference sequences to assign V, D and J gene segments. For a sequence to be retained, a match of at least six nucleotides to both a V gene segment and a J gene segment was required. Rearrangements were called productive when the CDR3 lacked stop codons and stayed in frame with V and J; all others were non-productive. Following IMGT convention, CDR3 was defined as the stretch from the second conserved V-encoded cysteine up to the conserved J-encoded phenylalanine. The earlier analysis of a few hundred of the donors excluded sequences that lacked an unambiguous match to a single V gene segment. In an earlier analysis of 587 of the donors, a V segment was called functional when productive rearrangements were above 56.7%, and segregating when the standard deviation between donors exceeded 5%. To diagnose cytomegalovirus status from the catalog of TCR beta chain sequences, a statistical classification framework was built. A later analysis assigned V and J genes by comparing TCR nucleotide sequences with IMGT/GENE-DB human TR gene sequences. Using the TCRdist pipeline, a later analysis assigned CDR3 sequences along with most-parsimonious VDJ recombination scenarios. A later analysis defined each TCR beta chain by its CDR3 amino acid sequence plus V-gene family, and excluded reads lacking a unique V-gene family. A later analysis removed 550 to 650 highly shared, low-generation-probability nucleotide sequences to deal with suspected cross-contamination and a sequencing artifact. For each public chain, a later analysis derived a clonal expansion index from normalized ranks of inferred template counts within each repertoire. A later analysis computed generation probabilities with a VDJ recombination model fitted to out-of-frame rearrangements, and checked the results against IGoR. In a later analysis, TCR-TCR, TCR-HLA and TCR-CMV co-occurrence was scored with hypergeometric tests, and a repertoire-size bias correction was applied to TCR pairs. False discovery rates were estimated in a later analysis by permuting HLA or CMV assignments 20 times. In a later analysis, co-occurring TCRs were grouped using DBSCAN, and TCRdist sequence similarity was added for clustering within HLA-allele-positive subsets. Co-occurrence clustering excluded repertoires with fewer than 30,000 or more than 120,000 public chains, plus five with anomalous nucleotide sharing. Here the immuneACCESS table is served through TCRdb, limited to in-frame sequences with V and J called. Missing clones are a known gap in these copies; in checked studies unresolved V genes cover under half, and the rest lacks a known reason. V, J and clone size were drawn from that table, and D and trimming were deduced from the DNA. Here the sample has approximately 160,000 clones; 68% occur a single time. Less than 5% of the sample is held by the ten biggest clonotypes.

Trimming costs V 5 bases and J 2 bases, and their ends lie 8 bases apart. CDR1 and CDR2, looked up from the germline V gene, are MNHEY and SVGAGI. The CDR3, cysteine through phenylalanine, is 13 amino acids long. Only the CDR3 DNA is retained, 39 bases long and in frame from the first base. This entry is derived from a study of cytomegalovirus exposure and HLA in healthy donors (TCRdb year 2017). Regarding the study in general: According to an earlier analysis of 587 of the donors, about 179 million T cells yielded 90 million to 140 million unique TCR beta sequences and less than 300 Gb of sequence data. A later genetic analysis took genome-wide SNP genotypes for about 60% of the roughly 670 donors and used that subset as a discovery cohort. Along with the approximately 600-subject first cohort, a separate validation cohort of some 130 different subjects was used. Both class I and class II loci were covered by HLA typing, at four-digit resolution. The study profiled the T cell repertoires of hundreds of subjects by immunosequencing and related them to cytomegalovirus serostatus. The study aimed to test whether cataloging public T cell receptors could reveal signatures of past pathogen exposure. Among a few hundred genotyped donors of the cohort, an average of approximately 250,000 unique TCR beta nucleotide sequences were sequenced per donor, approximately 20% of them non-productive. Donor age, sex, ethnicity and CMV serostatus were compiled alongside the repertoire data. Typing coverage differed by locus: A, B, C, DRB1 and DQB1 were typed in about 629-630 donors, DQA1 in 500 to 550, DPA1 in some 570, and DPB1 in approximately 450. All discovery cohort repertoires had been generated using a single sequencing platform. About 5 DR-DQ haplotypes were handled as single units for association and clustering, since linkage in the cohort was strong. Rather than using new phenotypic data, the later analysis identified candidate immune exposures from TCR beta sequences and from how often those sequences occurred across donors. An early release that covered about 600 HLA-typed donors contained 250 to 350 gigabases of sequencing data and around 85 million unique TCR sequences. Of the 350 to 400 genotyped donors, over 65% fell in the genetic ancestry cluster associated with self-reported Caucasian donors. To predict cytomegalovirus infection status, the study brought together high-throughput TCR immunosequencing, statistical association of individual TCRs with disease status, and machine learning. A later analysis re-analyzed previously published TCR beta repertoires from approximately 670 donors and added high-resolution HLA genotyping to study TCR occurrence patterns. In an earlier analysis of roughly 600 of the donors, high-throughput TCR beta sequencing was used to judge whether each TCR beta V gene segment behaved as functional or pseudogenic. What the work shows at the level of the full study, not this receptor alone: The 87-base-pair reads could not distinguish some IMGT-functional V segments, including TRBV6-2 and TRBV6-3, so those segments were excluded. Presence/absence analyses assumed roughly uniform sequencing depth across donors, an assumption that may not hold. Several of the top co-occurrence clusters appeared to be linked to parvovirus B19, influenza, CMV and Epstein-Barr virus, according to a later analysis. In a later analysis, HLA-associated TCR beta chains were found to be more clonally expanded and to have lower generation probabilities than equally common non-associated chains. Strong co-occurrence of HLA alleles, especially DR and DQ, made assigning TCR associations to individual alleles difficult. Most TCR sequences were seen in very few donors, while some public TCRs were found in many individuals. The sequencing pipeline was judged likely to have produced a cluster of highly shared sequence variants as a technical artifact. A total of 164 TCR beta chains were listed by the study as associated with cytomegalovirus. Correlated functional status among segregating V segments might reflect linkage disequilibrium, but an unknown experimental factor could not be ruled out. Cytomegalovirus status was reported to be diagnosed by the classifier with high specificity and sensitivity in both the original and validation cohorts. A further reported finding was that TCR beta sequences accurately predicted the HLA-A and HLA-B alleles for most subjects in the first cohort. HLA typing was unavailable for some donors at each locus, so association tests used only the typed subset. According to the authors, the approach could potentially be generalized to other disease states and immunological phenotypes. In an earlier analysis of a few hundred of the donors, most TCR beta V segments were observed in productive rearrangements about 90% or about 30% of the time, broadly matching IMGT annotations. For the cohort, immune exposure information was limited to CMV serostatus. In a later genetic analysis, a missense DCLRE1C variant was associated with V-gene and J-gene trimming of TCR beta chains, and the association was replicated in an independent cohort. Specific HLA alleles were associated with over 15,000 TCR beta sequences at a false discovery rate of 0.05 in a later analysis. In vitro tests confirmed that three of the cytomegalovirus-associated TCR beta chains recognize cytomegalovirus antigens. In a later analysis, TCR association rates were found to vary across HLA loci, with the most associated TCRs seen for DRB1 alleles and the fewest for HLA-C alleles. A later analysis found that most CMV-associated TCR beta chains appeared HLA-restricted, with HLA associations seemingly driven largely by CMV exposure. Fewer than 20 rarely observed V segments, including chromosome 9 orphons, were excluded from the earlier analysis of about 600 of the donors because counts were too low. According to a later genetic analysis, donors in an Asian-associated ancestry cluster had fewer N-insertions in productive TCRs than the approximately 670-donor mean. Only TCR beta chains were sequenced in this cohort, and the absence of alpha or paired-chain data limited detectable features.

What was sequenced was PBMCs. This chain is built from TRBV6-5 and TRBJ2-3; the D segment cannot be called with confidence. This sequence originates from a woman in her late teens or twenties in good health and CMV-seropositive. The sequence in DNA is TGTGCCAGCAGTATTACAGACACAGATACGCAGTATTTT. Its amino acids are CASSITDTDTQYF.